This T cell receptor beta chain derives from a study of neurological immune-mediated disorders. Study-level results: Private repertoires in all groups were suggested by the finding that expanded clones across subjects shared no CDR3 amino acid sequences.

This CDR3 is 14 amino acids long. V lost 3 bases, J lost 1 base, and 7 bases lay in between. From germline, CDR1 is SEHNR and CDR2 FQNEAQ (reference sequence). This clonotype is deemed medium-sized (0.01 to 0.1%). Its target is unknown. The unsorted libraries were made from 2 million PBMCs kept at -80 C. Template-switch 5'RACE cDNA synthesis added a 10-nucleotide unique molecular identifier. TCRdb analysed the 5' RACE reads with MiXCR anew, one entry per CDR3 protein. This table holds about 46,000 distinct CDR3 sequences, around 10% found once. This receptor was identified in a man between 65 and 85 years old with HTLV-1-associated myelopathy (HAM/TSP). Sequencing used PBMCs. The rearrangement links TRBV7-9 to TRBJ1-5, with D uncertain. The chain's CDR3 is CASSFDGSNQPQHF. For the CDR3, the DNA is TGTGCCAGCAGCTTTGATGGGAGCAATCAGCCCCAGCATTTT.